The next 2 T cell receptor beta chains were all read from a single sample in a study of blood T cell repertoires in COVID-19. The method was immunoSEQ multiplex PCR; TCRdb's version includes in-frame clones alone and lacks a portion of them. The table has over 250,000 clones, 84% seen once. The sequenced sample was peripheral blood. All receptors come from a human donor with COVID-19, enrolled during active disease. The donor label of this sample is uncertain.

The CDR3 sequence: CASSEGLAGLYEQFF. CDR3 coding DNA: TGTGCCAGCAGTGAAGGACTAGCGGGTTTGTATGAGCAGTTCTTC. The chain couples TRBV2 to TRBJ2-1; 10 positions agree with TRBD2. V shed 1 base, J shed 8 bases, and the junction held 5 bases outside the gene matches. Looked up from germline, CDR1 is SNHLY and CDR2 is FYNNEI. This CDR3 is 15 amino acids long.

In this sample, this clone turned up once. The rearrangement uses TRBV6-5 and TRBJ2-5, with 9 positions matching TRBD2. The V gene's germline CDR1 is MNHEY and CDR2 SVGAGI. The CDR3 spans 13 residues. The trim removed 10 bases at V and 2 bases at J, leaving 5 bases unmatched. CDR3 in DNA: TGTGCCACGGAGACTAGCGGACAAGAGACCCAGTACTTC. Translation: CATETSGQETQYF.